The present T cell receptor (beta chain) was sequenced within a study of Ad26.COV2.S vaccination and SARS-CoV-2 variants. Overall study results and limits: Among vaccine recipients, spike-specific TCR breadth exceeded that of placebo recipients. The breadth of spike-specific CD8+ and CD4+ T cell responses after vaccination was reportedly substantial.

TCRdb's table, derived via immunoSEQ multiplex PCR, lists solely in-frame clones and lacks some. Among about 420,000 clones, roughly 88% were seen once, and the ten largest hold roughly 4%. On this clone: The antigen is undetermined.

The length of the CDR3 is 15 residues. Deletions cut 1 base from V and 1 base from J, with 10 bases between. Germline V gives CDR1 SGHDN, CDR2 FVKESK. Indicated treatment: some 20 received Ad26.COV2.S at low or high dose, single or two shots; roughly 5 received placebo; per-sample allocation not given. Repertoires come from day 63 after the first vaccine or placebo injection. The chain couples TRBV14 to TRBJ2-5; the D is unclear. The receptor was derived from a person aged 18 to 59 who received the Ad26.COV2.S COVID-19 vaccine or a placebo. Sequenced material: peripheral blood, taken in a trial of Ad26.COV2.S vaccine versus placebo. CDR3 loop: CASSQAPYTQETQYF. The CDR3 DNA is TGTGCCAGCAGCCAAGCCCCCTACACCCAAGAGACCCAGTACTTC. The variable domain in full, completed from reference TRBV14 and TRBJ2-5, reads EAGVTQFPSHSVIEKGQTVTLRCDPISGHDNLYWYRRVMGKEIKFLLHFVKESKQDESGMPNNRFLAERTGGTYSTLKVQPAELEDSGVYFCASSQAPYTQETQYFGPGTRLLVL.